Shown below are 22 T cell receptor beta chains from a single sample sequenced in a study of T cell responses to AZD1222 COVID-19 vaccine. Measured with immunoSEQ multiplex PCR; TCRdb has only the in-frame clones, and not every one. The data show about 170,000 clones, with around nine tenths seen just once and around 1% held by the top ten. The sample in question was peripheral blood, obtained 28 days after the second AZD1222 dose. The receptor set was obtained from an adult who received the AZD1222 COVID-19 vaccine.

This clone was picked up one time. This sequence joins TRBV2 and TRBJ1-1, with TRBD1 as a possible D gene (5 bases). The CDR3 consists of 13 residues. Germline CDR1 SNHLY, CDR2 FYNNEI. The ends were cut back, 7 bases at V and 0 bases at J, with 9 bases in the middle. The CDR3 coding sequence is TGTGCCAGCACCGAGGGACTGAACACTGAAGCTTTCTTT. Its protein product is CASTEGLNTEAFF.

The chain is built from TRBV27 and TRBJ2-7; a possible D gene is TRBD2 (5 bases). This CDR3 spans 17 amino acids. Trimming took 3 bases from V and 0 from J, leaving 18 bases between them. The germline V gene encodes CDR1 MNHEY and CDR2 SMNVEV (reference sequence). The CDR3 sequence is CASSFRGWFQSSYEQYF. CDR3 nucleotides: TGTGCCAGCAGTTTTCGGGGTTGGTTCCAGTCCTCCTACGAGCAGTACTTC.

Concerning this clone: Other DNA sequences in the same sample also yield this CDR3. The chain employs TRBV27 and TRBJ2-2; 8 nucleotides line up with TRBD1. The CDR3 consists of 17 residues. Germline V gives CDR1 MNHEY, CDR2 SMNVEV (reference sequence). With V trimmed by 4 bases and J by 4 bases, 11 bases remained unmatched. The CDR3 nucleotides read TGTGCCAGCAGTTCTACTCGACAGGGGTCAGGCACCGGGGAGCTGTTTTTT. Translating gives CASSSTRQGSGTGELFF.

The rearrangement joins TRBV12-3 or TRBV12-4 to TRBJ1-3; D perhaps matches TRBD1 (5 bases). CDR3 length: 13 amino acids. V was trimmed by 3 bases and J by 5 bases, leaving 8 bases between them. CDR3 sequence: CASSFRTRNTIYF. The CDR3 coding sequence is TGTGCCAGCAGTTTCCGGACACGAAACACCATATATTTT.

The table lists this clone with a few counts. This chain's CDR3 is CASRDSKSNQPQHF. In DNA, the CDR3 is TGTGCCAGCCGAGACAGCAAAAGCAATCAGCCCCAGCATTTT. J is TRBJ1-5 and V is TRBV2, with D perhaps matching TRBD1 (5 bases). The CDR3 extends over 14 amino acids. CDR1 and CDR2 from the germline V gene are SNHLY and FYNNEI. V was pared by 8 bases and J by 1 base, with 12 bases between.

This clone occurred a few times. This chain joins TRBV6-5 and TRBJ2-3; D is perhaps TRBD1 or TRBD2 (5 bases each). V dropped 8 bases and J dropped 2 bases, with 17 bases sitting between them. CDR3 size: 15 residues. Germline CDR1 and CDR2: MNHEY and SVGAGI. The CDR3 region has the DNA TGTGCCAGCGGGACCCAGGGAGATTACACAGATACGCAGTATTTT. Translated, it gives CASGTQGDYTDTQYF.

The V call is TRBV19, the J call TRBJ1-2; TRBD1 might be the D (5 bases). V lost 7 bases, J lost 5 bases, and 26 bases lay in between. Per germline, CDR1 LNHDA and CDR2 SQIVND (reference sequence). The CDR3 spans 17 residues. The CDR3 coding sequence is TGTGCCAGTACCTATGGGGACCCGGTGAAAGTATGGTATGGCTACACCTTC. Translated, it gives CASTYGDPVKVWYGYTF.

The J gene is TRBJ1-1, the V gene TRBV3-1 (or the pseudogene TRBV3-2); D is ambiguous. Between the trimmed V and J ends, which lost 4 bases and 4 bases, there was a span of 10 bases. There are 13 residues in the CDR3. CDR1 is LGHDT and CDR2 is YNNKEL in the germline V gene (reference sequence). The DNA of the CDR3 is TGTGCCAGCAGCCTCCGGACGGTCACTGAAGCTTTCTTT. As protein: CASSLRTVTEAFF.

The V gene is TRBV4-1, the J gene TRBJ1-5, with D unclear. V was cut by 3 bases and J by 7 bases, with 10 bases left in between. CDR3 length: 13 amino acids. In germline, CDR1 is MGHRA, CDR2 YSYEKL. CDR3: CASSHTRGQPQHF. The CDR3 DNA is TGCGCCAGCAGCCACACCCGAGGGCAGCCCCAGCATTTT.

The CDR3 nucleotides read TGTGCCAGCTCACCTTACGGGGAGCTGTTTTTT. Translated: CASSPYGELFF. This chain uses TRBV18 with TRBJ2-2, with D unclear. The V gene's germline CDR1 is KGHSH and CDR2 LQKENI. The CDR3 spans 11 residues. V was cut by 3 bases and J by 7 bases, with 3 bases left in between. The variable domain in full, with the rest retrieved from reference TRBV18 and TRBJ2-2, is NAGVMQNPRHLVRRRGQEARLRCSPMKGHSHVYWYRQLPEEGLKFMVYLQKENIIDESGMPKERFSAEFPKEGPSILRIQQVVRGDSAAYFCASSPYGELFFGEGSRLTVL.

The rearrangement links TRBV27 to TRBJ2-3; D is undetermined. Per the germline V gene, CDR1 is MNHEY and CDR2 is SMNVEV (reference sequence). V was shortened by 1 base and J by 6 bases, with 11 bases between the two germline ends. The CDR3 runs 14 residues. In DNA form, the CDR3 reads TGTGCCAGCAGTTTATTGGCCCGCGTGGATACGCAGTATTTT. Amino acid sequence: CASSLLARVDTQYF.

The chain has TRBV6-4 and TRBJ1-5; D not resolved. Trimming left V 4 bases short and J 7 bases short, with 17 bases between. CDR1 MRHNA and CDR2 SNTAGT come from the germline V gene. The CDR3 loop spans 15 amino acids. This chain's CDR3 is CASSARPNRVQPQHF. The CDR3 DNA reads TGTGCCAGCAGTGCCCGACCCAATAGGGTGCAGCCCCAGCATTTT.

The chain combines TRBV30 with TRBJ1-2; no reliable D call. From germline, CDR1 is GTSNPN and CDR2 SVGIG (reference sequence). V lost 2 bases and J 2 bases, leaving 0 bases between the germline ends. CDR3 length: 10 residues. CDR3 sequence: CAWSNYGYTF. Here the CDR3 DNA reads TGTGCCTGGAGTAACTATGGCTACACCTTC.

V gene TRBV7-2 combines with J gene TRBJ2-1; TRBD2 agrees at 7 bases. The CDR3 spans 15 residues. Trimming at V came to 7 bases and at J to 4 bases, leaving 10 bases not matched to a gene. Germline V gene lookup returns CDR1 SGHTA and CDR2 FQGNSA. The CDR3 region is CASTPRGGRYNEQFF. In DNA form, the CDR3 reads TGTGCCAGCACCCCACGCGGGGGAAGGTACAATGAGCAGTTCTTC.

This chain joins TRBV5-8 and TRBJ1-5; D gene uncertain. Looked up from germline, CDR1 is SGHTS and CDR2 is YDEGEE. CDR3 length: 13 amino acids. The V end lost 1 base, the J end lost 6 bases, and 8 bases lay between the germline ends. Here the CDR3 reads CASSLTAGQPQHF. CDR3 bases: TGTGCCAGCAGCTTGACTGCGGGTCAGCCCCAGCATTTT.

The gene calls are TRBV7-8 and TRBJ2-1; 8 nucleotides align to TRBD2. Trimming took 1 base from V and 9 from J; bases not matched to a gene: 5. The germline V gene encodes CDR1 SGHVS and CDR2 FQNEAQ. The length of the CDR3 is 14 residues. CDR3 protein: CASSLDGRGGEQFF. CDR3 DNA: TGTGCCAGCAGCTTAGACGGTCGGGGGGGTGAGCAGTTCTTC.

This CDR3 reads CASSVATTSTDTQYF. CDR3 sequence (DNA): TGTGCCAGCAGCGTAGCTACCACTAGCACAGATACGCAGTATTTT. The gene calls are TRBV9 and TRBJ2-3, with D hard to call. CDR1 and CDR2 (germline): SGDLS, YYNGEE. Trimming cost V 0 bases and J 0 bases, with 8 bases left between them. The CDR3 loop spans 15 amino acids.

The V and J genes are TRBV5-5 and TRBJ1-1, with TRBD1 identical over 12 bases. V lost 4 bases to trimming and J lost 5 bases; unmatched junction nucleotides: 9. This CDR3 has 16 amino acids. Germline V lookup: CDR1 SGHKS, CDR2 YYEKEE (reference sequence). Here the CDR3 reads CASSTPGQGALTEAFF. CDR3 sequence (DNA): TGTGCCAGCAGCACCCCGGGACAGGGGGCTCTGACTGAAGCTTTCTTT.

The CDR3 spells CATSLAGDTGELFF. For the CDR3, the DNA is TGTGCCACCAGTCTAGCGGGGGACACCGGGGAGCTGTTTTTT. The rearrangement joins TRBV24-1 to TRBJ2-2; the match to TRBD2 covers 10 bases. This CDR3 is 14 amino acids long. V lost 6 bases and J lost 3; bases outside the gene matches: 0. Germline loops: CDR1 KGHDR, CDR2 SFDVKD.

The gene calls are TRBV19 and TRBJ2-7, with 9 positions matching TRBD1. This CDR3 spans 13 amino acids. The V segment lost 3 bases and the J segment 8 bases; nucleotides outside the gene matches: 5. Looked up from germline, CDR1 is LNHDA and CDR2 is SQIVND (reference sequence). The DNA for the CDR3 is TGTGCCAGTAGTATCCCGGGACAGGGCAAGCAGTACTTC. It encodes CASSIPGQGKQYF.

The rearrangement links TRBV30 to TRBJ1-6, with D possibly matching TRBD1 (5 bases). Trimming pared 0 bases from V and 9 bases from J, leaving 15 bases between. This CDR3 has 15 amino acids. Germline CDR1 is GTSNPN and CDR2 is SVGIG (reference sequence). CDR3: CAWSVGTLGGSPLHF. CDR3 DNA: TGTGCCTGGAGTGTTGGTACACTCGGGGGTTCACCCCTCCACTTT.

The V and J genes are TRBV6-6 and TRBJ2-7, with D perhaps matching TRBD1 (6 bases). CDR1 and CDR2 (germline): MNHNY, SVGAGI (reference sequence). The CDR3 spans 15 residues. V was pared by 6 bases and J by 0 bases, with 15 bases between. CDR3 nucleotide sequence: TGTGCCAGCAGCCCAGACAGGCAACACTCCTACGAGCAGTACTTC. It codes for CASSPDRQHSYEQYF.